This TCR beta chain was captured by sequencing in a study of blood T cell repertoires in COVID-19. The CDR3 runs to 15 residues. V dropped 5 bases and J dropped 3 bases, with 14 bases sitting between them. Germline V lookup: CDR1 SGHTA, CDR2 FQGNSA. This clone was detected only once. TCRdb keeps only in-frame clones here, not all; method: immunoSEQ multiplex PCR. The repertoire holds 150,000 to 200,000 clones, approximately 80% seen once, with approximately 13% in the top ten. V is TRBV7-2 and J is TRBJ1-5, with a tentative D call TRBD1 (5 bases). The sample consisted of peripheral blood. The sequence was collected from a man aged 50-59 years who had recovered from COVID-19. The CDR3, as DNA: TGTGCCAGCAGCCGGGGGTCGGGACCCAATCAGCCCCAGCATTTT. Protein product: CASSRGSGPNQPQHF.